Presented here are 6 T cell receptor beta chains from one specimen sequenced in a study of T cell responses to AZD1222 COVID-19 vaccine. Method: immunoSEQ multiplex PCR; TCRdb's copy keeps in-frame clones and lacks some. The data contain fewer than 100,000 clones, 84% of them singletons. Material: peripheral blood, obtained 28 days after the second AZD1222 dose. These receptors originate from an adult who received the AZD1222 COVID-19 vaccine.

V is TRBV3-1 (or the pseudogene TRBV3-2) and J is TRBJ1-2; 11 bases match TRBD1. Germline V gives CDR1 LGHDT, CDR2 YNNKEL (reference sequence). V lost 5 bases, J lost 7 bases, and 6 bases stayed unmatched. This CDR3 comprises 14 residues. CDR3 DNA: TGTGCCAGCAGCAAGGGGACAGGGGGATCTGGCTACACCTTC. Translation gives CASSKGTGGSGYTF.

The J gene is TRBJ1-2, the V gene TRBV14, with D tentatively TRBD1 (5 bases). V lost 5 bases and J lost 8, with 15 bases in between. In germline, CDR1 is SGHDN, CDR2 FVKESK. The CDR3 totals 13 residues. The CDR3 sequence is CASSWDGREGYTF. CDR3 DNA: TGTGCCAGCAGCTGGGACGGACGGGAAGGCTACACCTTC.

The rearrangement joins TRBV6-1 to TRBJ1-3; D gene ambiguous. Germline V gene data show CDR1 as MNHNS and CDR2 as SASEGT. Trimming stripped 5 bases from V and 3 bases from J, with 11 bases between. CDR3 length: 14 amino acids. The CDR3 sequence is CASSPGAVGNTIYF. The CDR3 DNA reads TGTGCCAGCAGTCCGGGAGCGGTTGGAAACACCATATATTTT.

The genes are TRBV7-2 and TRBJ2-6, with a weak D call TRBD2 (5 bases). The CDR3 length is 15 residues. Trimming shortened V by 10 bases and J by 1 base, and 14 bases separated the two germline ends. Per germline, CDR1 SGHTA and CDR2 FQGNSA. CDR3: CATPADISGANVLTF. The CDR3 nucleotides read TGTGCCACACCAGCGGATATTTCTGGGGCCAACGTCCTGACTTTC.

This clone appeared a few times. The chain links TRBV12-5 to TRBJ2-2; no firm D call. The germline CDR1 and CDR2 sequences are LGHNT and FRNRAP. This CDR3 has 15 amino acids. V was clipped by 3 bases and J by 0 bases, with 8 bases between them. In nucleotides, the CDR3 is TGTGCTAGTGGTTTTTTAGAAGCGAACACCGGGGAGCTGTTTTTT. It encodes CASGFLEANTGELFF.

The chain couples TRBV6-2 or TRBV6-3 to TRBJ2-3; 9 nucleotides align to TRBD1. Germline lookup yields CDR1 MNHEY and CDR2 SVGEGT. The junction had 4 bases not matched to a gene; V was cut back by 4 bases and J by 2 bases. The CDR3 is 15 residues long. For the CDR3, the DNA is TGTGCCAGCAGTTCCGGACAGGGGTACACAGATACGCAGTATTTT. Amino acids: CASSSGQGYTDTQYF.